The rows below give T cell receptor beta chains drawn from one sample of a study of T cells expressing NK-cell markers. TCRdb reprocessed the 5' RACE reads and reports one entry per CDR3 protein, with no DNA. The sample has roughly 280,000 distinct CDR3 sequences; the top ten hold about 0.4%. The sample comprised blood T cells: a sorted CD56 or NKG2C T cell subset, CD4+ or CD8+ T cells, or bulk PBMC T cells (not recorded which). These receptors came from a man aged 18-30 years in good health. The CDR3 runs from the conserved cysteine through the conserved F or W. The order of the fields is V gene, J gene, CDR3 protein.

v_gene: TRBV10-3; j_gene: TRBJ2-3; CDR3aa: CAIFDGEGLLSDTQYF
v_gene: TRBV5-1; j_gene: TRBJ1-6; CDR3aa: CASSLASGQPASPLHF
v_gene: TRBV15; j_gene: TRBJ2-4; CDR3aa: CATSREGGGLLIQYF
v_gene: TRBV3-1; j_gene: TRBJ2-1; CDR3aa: CASSQDWGGRSSYNEQFF
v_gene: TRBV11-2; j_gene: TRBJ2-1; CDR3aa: CASSSTLLQEQFF
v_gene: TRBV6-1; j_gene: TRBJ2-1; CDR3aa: CASSTSAGSVNEQFF
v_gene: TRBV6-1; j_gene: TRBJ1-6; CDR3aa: CASSERGKVDSPLHF
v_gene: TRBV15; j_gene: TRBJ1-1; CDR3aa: CATSSTPGTPPEAFF
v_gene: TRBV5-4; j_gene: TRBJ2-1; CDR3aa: CASSLGIGRQGAGNEQFF
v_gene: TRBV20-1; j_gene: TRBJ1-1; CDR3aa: CSARGLRNTEAFF
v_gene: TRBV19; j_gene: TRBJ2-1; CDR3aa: CASSMGGSIDEQFF
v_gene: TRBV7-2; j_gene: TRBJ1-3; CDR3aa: CASSLLVGSGNTIYF
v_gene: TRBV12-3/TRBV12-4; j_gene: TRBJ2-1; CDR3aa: CASSLARGWQFF
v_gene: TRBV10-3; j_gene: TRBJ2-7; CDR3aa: CAIITPGLASLEQYF
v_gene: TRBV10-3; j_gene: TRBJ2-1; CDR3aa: CAIRSQREDSSYNEQFF
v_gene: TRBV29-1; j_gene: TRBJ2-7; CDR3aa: CSVEDPGRELSEQYF
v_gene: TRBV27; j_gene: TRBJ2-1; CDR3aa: CASTPDRRLADHNEQFF
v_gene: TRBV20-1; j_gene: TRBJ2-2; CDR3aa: CSAPSGTSGPGELFF
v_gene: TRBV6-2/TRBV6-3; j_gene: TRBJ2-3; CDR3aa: CASSYGITDTQYF
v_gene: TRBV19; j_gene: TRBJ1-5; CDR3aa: CASKPSGQGFNQPQHF
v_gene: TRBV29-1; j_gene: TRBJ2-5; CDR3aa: CSVFGGTGSVRGETQYF
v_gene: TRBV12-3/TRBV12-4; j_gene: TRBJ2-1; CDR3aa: CASSLGTSATYNEQFF
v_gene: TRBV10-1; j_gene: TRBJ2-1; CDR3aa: CASSDPMTSSYNEQFF
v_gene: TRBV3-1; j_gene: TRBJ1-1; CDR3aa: CASSHELMNTEAFF
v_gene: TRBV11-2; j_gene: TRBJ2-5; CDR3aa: CASSQTLKTQYF
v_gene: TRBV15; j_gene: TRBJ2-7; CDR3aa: CATSRDRGGEQYF
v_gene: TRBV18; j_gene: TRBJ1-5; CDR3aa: CASSPQKTHNQPQHF
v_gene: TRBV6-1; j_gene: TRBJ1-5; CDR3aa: CASSASGGDNQPQHF
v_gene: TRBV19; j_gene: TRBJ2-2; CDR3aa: CASSMLADNTGELFF
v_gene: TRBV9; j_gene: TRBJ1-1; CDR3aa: CASSVGQGPNTEAFF